This passage covers 32 T cell receptor beta chains from one sample sequenced in a study of cytomegalovirus exposure and HLA in healthy donors. Some clones are missing from TCRdb's copy, which holds only in-frame ones; the method was immunoSEQ multiplex PCR. The top ten clones hold 4.5% of a sample with 130,000 to 150,000 clones, roughly 86% of them seen once. Sequencing was performed on PBMCs. The origin of the receptors is a man in his late teens or twenties in good health and CMV-seropositive.

The chain joins TRBV15 to TRBJ1-5, with D tentatively TRBD1 (6 bases). Deletions cut 7 bases from V and 6 bases from J, with 19 bases between. Germline V gene sequence: CDR1 LNHNV, CDR2 YYDKDF (reference sequence). The CDR3 runs to 15 residues. The CDR3 sequence: CATTRNGGARQPQHF. The CDR3 coding sequence is TGTGCCACCACCCGAAACGGGGGGGCGCGTCAGCCCCAGCATTTT.

The chain has TRBV27 and TRBJ2-2; tentative D call: TRBD2 (5 bases). Germline CDR1 and CDR2: MNHEY and SMNVEV (reference sequence). There are 13 residues in the CDR3. CDR3: CAAGKENTGELFF. CDR3 DNA sequence: TGTGCGGCGGGCAAAGAAAACACCGGGGAGCTGTTTTTT.

The J gene is TRBJ2-1, the V gene TRBV28; TRBD1 agrees at 9 bases. Per germline, CDR1 MDHEN and CDR2 SYDVKM. The V and J ends lost 8 bases and 8 bases, in that order; junction bases with no gene match: 10. This CDR3 comprises 14 residues. The CDR3 DNA reads as TGTGCCAGCCATAGGGACAGGGTTATGTATGAGCAGTTCTTC. Translated, it gives CASHRDRVMYEQFF.

V and J are TRBV20-1 and TRBJ2-7; D remains ambiguous. Between the trimmed V and J ends, which lost 0 bases and 5 bases, there was a span of 5 bases. There are 11 residues in the CDR3. CDR1 is DFQATT, CDR2 SNEGSKA, per germline (reference sequence). CDR3 protein: CSARDWHEQYF. CDR3 coding DNA: TGCAGTGCTAGAGATTGGCACGAGCAGTACTTC.

CDR3 in amino acids: CASSPIFGGQNTGELFF. DNA for the CDR3: TGTGCCAGCTCACCAATCTTTGGGGGACAGAACACCGGGGAGCTGTTTTTT. This chain joins TRBV18 and TRBJ2-2, with D possibly TRBD1 on 6 matching bases. The CDR3 spans 17 residues. Deletions cut 2 bases from V and 1 base from J, with 14 bases between. CDR1 is KGHSH, CDR2 LQKENI, per germline.

This chain joins TRBV4-2 and TRBJ2-5; 9 nucleotides line up with TRBD2. Unmatched junction bases numbered 7, after V lost 4 bases and J lost 1 base. Germline loops: CDR1 LGHNA, CDR2 YNFKEQ. The CDR3 consists of 16 residues. The CDR3 is CASSRVAGDLQETQYF. CDR3 coding DNA: TGTGCCAGCAGCCGAGTAGCGGGGGATCTCCAAGAGACCCAGTACTTC.

The rearrangement uses TRBV18 and TRBJ1-1, with 7 positions matching TRBD1. Per the germline V gene, CDR1 is KGHSH and CDR2 is LQKENI. This CDR3 contains 11 residues. V shed 8 bases and J 7 bases; nucleotides not matched to a gene: 4. The CDR3 reads CASAGTDEAFF. The CDR3 DNA reads as TGTGCCAGCGCCGGGACAGATGAAGCTTTCTTT.

The V and J genes are TRBV9 and TRBJ2-1; 9 bases are shared with TRBD2. Germline CDR1 SGDLS, CDR2 YYNGEE. V gave up 6 bases and J gave up 9 bases; unmatched junction bases: 4. CDR3 size: 12 residues. In DNA, the CDR3 is TGTGCCAGCAACCCGACTAGCGGTGAGCAGTTCTTC. This translates into CASNPTSGEQFF. Variable domain in full (rest from reference TRBV9 and TRBJ2-1): DSGVTQTPKHLITATGQRVTLRCSPRSGDLSVYWYQQSLDQGLQFLIQYYNGEERAKGNILERFSAQQFPDLHSELNLSSLELGDSALYFCASNPTSGEQFFGPGTRLTVL.

V gene TRBV7-9 combines with J gene TRBJ2-5, with 7 bases aligning to TRBD2. Germline-derived CDR1 and CDR2 are SEHNR and FQNEAQ (reference sequence). The CDR3 has 13 amino acids. Germline trimming cut 3 bases from V and 3 bases from J; bases unmatched to any gene: 1. The CDR3 is CASSLGLKETQYF. As DNA, the CDR3 is TGTGCCAGCAGCTTGGGACTAAAAGAGACCCAGTACTTC.

The chain has TRBV28 and TRBJ1-2; no clear D. V lost 6 bases and J 2 bases, leaving 10 bases between the germline ends. This CDR3 region has 13 residues. CDR1 is MDHEN and CDR2 is SYDVKM in the germline V gene. The CDR3: CASSLGENYGYTF. As DNA, the CDR3 is TGTGCCAGCAGCCTCGGGGAGAACTATGGCTACACCTTC.

This chain links TRBV6-5 with TRBJ2-2; 8 bases line up with TRBD2. The germline V gene encodes CDR1 MNHEY and CDR2 SVGAGI. The CDR3 is made up of 11 amino acids. In DNA form, the CDR3 reads TGTGTAGCGGGACGCACCGGGGAGCTGTTTTTT. It codes for CVAGRTGELFF.

The genes are TRBV7-9 and TRBJ2-7; D remains ambiguous. Between the trimmed V and J ends, which lost 4 bases and 0 bases, there was a span of 4 bases. The CDR3 contains 12 residues. Germline V CDR1 and CDR2: SEHNR, FQNEAQ (reference sequence). CDR3 nucleotides: TGTGCCAGCAGCTCTTCCTCCTACGAGCAGTACTTC. Translated, it gives CASSSSSYEQYF.

The J gene is TRBJ2-7, the V gene TRBV5-6; tentatively, D is TRBD1 (5 bases). This CDR3 is built from 13 residues. The germline CDR1 and CDR2 sequences are SGHDT and YYEEEE. The ends were cut back, 4 bases at V and 1 base at J, with 9 bases in the middle. The CDR3 DNA reads TGTGCCAGCAGCAACCGACAGTCCTACGAGCAGTACTTC. Its translation is CASSNRQSYEQYF.

The chain links TRBV10-3 to TRBJ2-3; 9 nucleotides line up with TRBD2. There are 14 residues in the CDR3. V shed 4 bases, J shed 1 base, and the junction held 0 bases outside the gene matches. CDR1 is ENHRY, CDR2 SYGVKD, per germline. CDR3 coding DNA: TGTGCCATCAGTGGGACTAGCGGCACAGATACGCAGTATTTT. Translating it yields CAISGTSGTDTQYF.

This chain joins TRBV4-1 and TRBJ2-7; 11 bases fit TRBD2. V lost 0 bases to trimming and J lost 6 bases; unmatched junction nucleotides: 4. Germline CDR1 and CDR2: MGHRA and YSYEKL. This CDR3 has 15 amino acids. CDR3 nucleotide sequence: TGCGCCAGCAGCCAAGAGGAACTAGCGGGGGCCGAGCAGTACTTC. As protein: CASSQEELAGAEQYF.

The chain employs TRBV18 and TRBJ1-1; unclear D gene. Germline V gene data show CDR1 as KGHSH and CDR2 as LQKENI. The V end was cut by 6 bases, the J end by 1 base, with 15 bases between. The CDR3 runs to 15 residues. The CDR3 region is CASSPTEQPNTEAFF. Here the CDR3 DNA reads TGTGCCAGCTCCCCGACGGAACAGCCGAACACTGAAGCTTTCTTT.

The chain has TRBV7-9 and TRBJ2-5; a possible D gene is TRBD2 (6 bases). Germline CDR1 SEHNR, CDR2 FQNEAQ (reference sequence). Trimming stripped 5 bases from V and 5 bases from J, with 12 bases between. The CDR3 spans 13 residues. The CDR3 DNA reads as TGTGCCAGCAGCCCCCGGGGGAGGGAGACCCAGTACTTC. As protein: CASSPRGRETQYF.

The gene calls are TRBV30 and TRBJ1-1, with 8 positions matching TRBD1. V shed 4 bases, J shed 0 bases, and the junction held 4 bases outside the gene matches. CDR3 length equals 14 residues. The germline gives CDR1 GTSNPN, CDR2 SVGIG (reference sequence). The CDR3, as DNA: TGTGCCTGGAATCTGGACAGGGTGAACACTGAAGCTTTCTTT. It yields the protein CAWNLDRVNTEAFF.

V gene TRBV7-6 combines with J gene TRBJ2-1; 13 positions match TRBD2. The V segment lost 4 bases and the J segment 8 bases; nucleotides outside the gene matches: 11. In germline, CDR1 is SGHVS, CDR2 FNYEAQ. The CDR3 has 17 residues. The CDR3 reads CASSSGLAGALRDEQFF. In DNA form, the CDR3 reads TGTGCCAGCAGCTCCGGACTAGCGGGGGCCCTTAGGGATGAGCAGTTCTTC. The entire variable domain, with the rest obtained from reference TRBV7-6 and TRBJ2-1, is as follows: GAGVSQSPRYKVTKRGQDVALRCDPISGHVSLYWYRQALGQGPEFLTYFNYEAQQDKSGLPNDRFSAERPEGSISTLTIQRTEQRDSAMYRCASSSGLAGALRDEQFFGPGTRLTVL.

The rearrangement links TRBV6-6 to TRBJ1-2; D might be TRBD1 (5 bases). The CDR3 totals 14 residues. Germline CDR1 is MNHNY and CDR2 is SVGAGI (reference sequence). Trimming cost V 6 bases and J 7 bases, with 18 bases left between them. The chain's CDR3 is CASRKTIGRGGYTF. In DNA, the CDR3 is TGTGCCAGCAGAAAAACTATCGGTAGGGGTGGCTACACCTTC.

This clone was seen more than once but under ten times. J is TRBJ2-7 and V is TRBV7-9; 11 nucleotides match TRBD2. The CDR3 sequence is 16 residues long. The V and J ends lost 5 bases and 5 bases, in that order; junction bases with no gene match: 11. The V gene's germline CDR1 is SEHNR and CDR2 FQNEAQ (reference sequence). This CDR3 is CASSPPTSGKGDEQYF. As DNA, the CDR3 is TGTGCCAGCAGCCCTCCGACTAGCGGGAAGGGTGACGAGCAGTACTTC.

The V and J genes are TRBV30 and TRBJ2-1; D perhaps matches TRBD1 (6 bases). Trimming left V 4 bases short and J 8 bases short, with 18 bases between. The CDR3 is 14 amino acids. Germline CDR1 GTSNPN, CDR2 SVGIG (reference sequence). The CDR3 bases are TGTGCCTGGAATTCCCTAGCCAGGGGAGATGAGCAGTTCTTC. Encoded protein: CAWNSLARGDEQFF.

The V gene is TRBV19, the J gene TRBJ2-7; D might be TRBD1 (6 bases). The CDR3 has 15 residues. CDR1 is LNHDA, CDR2 SQIVND, per germline (reference sequence). The germline V and J ends were trimmed by 3 bases and 0 bases, with 12 bases remaining between them. The CDR3 DNA reads TGTGCCAGTAGTATCGGGCAGGGGAGCTCCTACGAGCAGTACTTC. Protein product: CASSIGQGSSYEQYF.

This chain connects TRBV14 to TRBJ2-7, with a possible D match to TRBD1 (6 bases). The V end lost 4 bases, the J end lost 5 bases, and 18 bases lay between the germline ends. There are 15 residues in the CDR3. Germline V gene data show CDR1 as SGHDN and CDR2 as FVKESK. The CDR3 DNA sequence: TGTGCCAGCAGCCGCCGCCGGGACACCACGGACGAGCAGTACTTC. It is translated as CASSRRRDTTDEQYF.

The gene calls are TRBV7-8 and TRBJ2-1; no firm D call. V dropped 6 bases and J dropped 4 bases, with 19 bases sitting between them. CDR3 length: 16 residues. Germline loops: CDR1 SGHVS, CDR2 FQNEAQ. The DNA of the CDR3 is TGTGCCAGCAGTTTGAAGACTGACCAACTATACAATGAGCAGTTCTTC. Amino acid sequence: CASSLKTDQLYNEQFF. The full variable domain, in which reference TRBV7-8 and TRBJ2-1 provide the parts outside the CDR3, is GAGVSQSPRYKVAKRGQDVALRCDPISGHVSLFWYQQALGQGPEFLTYFQNEAQLDKSGLPSDRFFAERPEGSVSTLKIQRTQQEDSAVYLCASSLKTDQLYNEQFFGPGTRLTVL.

The chain uses TRBV27 and TRBJ2-1, with 8 bases fitting TRBD2. V lost 0 bases to trimming and J lost 0 bases; unmatched junction nucleotides: 7. The CDR3 covers 18 residues. CDR1 is MNHEY, CDR2 SMNVEV, per germline (reference sequence). CDR3 protein: CASSLSLSGGGSYNEQFF. CDR3 coding DNA: TGTGCCAGCAGTTTATCCCTCTCCGGGGGGGGCTCCTACAATGAGCAGTTCTTC.

Remarks on this clone: This same CDR3 is encoded by further DNA sequences in the sample. The chain has TRBV28 and TRBJ1-1; a possible D gene is TRBD1 (5 bases). The CDR3 runs 12 residues. The germline V gene encodes CDR1 MDHEN and CDR2 SYDVKM. V was pared by 2 bases and J by 7 bases, with 8 bases between. CDR3 sequence reads: CASSLGQGEAFF. DNA of the CDR3: TGTGCCAGCAGTTTAGGGCAGGGTGAAGCTTTCTTT.

The chain joins TRBV29-1 to TRBJ1-2; the match to TRBD1 covers 7 bases. This CDR3 spans 14 amino acids. Germline lookup yields CDR1 SQVTM and CDR2 ANQGSEA. V lost 3 bases and J lost 4; bases outside the gene matches: 8. The CDR3 is CSVEHGQAAYGYTF. CDR3 nucleotides: TGCAGCGTTGAGCATGGACAGGCCGCCTATGGCTACACCTTC.

The genes are TRBV6-1 and TRBJ1-1; no reliable D call. Germline CDR1 is MNHNS and CDR2 is SASEGT. V shed 1 base and J shed 5 bases, with 11 bases lying between them. This CDR3 contains 14 residues. CDR3 bases: TGTGCCAGCAGTGAAGGAGTCCAGAGGACTGAAGCTTTCTTT. This translates into CASSEGVQRTEAFF.

The rearrangement links TRBV6-5 to TRBJ1-4, with a possible D match to TRBD1 (6 bases). The CDR3 covers 16 residues. V was clipped by 0 bases and J by 3 bases, with 11 bases between them. Per the germline V gene, CDR1 is MNHEY and CDR2 is SVGAGI. The CDR3 region has the DNA TGTGCCAGCAGTTACTCGCTCTCAGGGGCTAATGAAAAACTGTTTTTT. Protein sequence: CASSYSLSGANEKLFF.

The chain joins TRBV30 to TRBJ1-2, with 12 positions matching TRBD1. The junction had 3 bases not matched to a gene; V was cut back by 3 bases and J by 7 bases. CDR1 and CDR2 from the germline V gene are GTSNPN and SVGIG (reference sequence). The CDR3 is 13 residues long. The CDR3 loop is CAWSGDRGRGYTF. In nucleotides, the CDR3 is TGTGCCTGGAGCGGGGACAGGGGGCGTGGCTACACCTTC.

This clone appeared a few times. The gene calls are TRBV2 and TRBJ2-7, with a weak D call TRBD2 (5 bases). Trimming shortened V by 2 bases and J by 9 bases, and 11 bases separated the two germline ends. The CDR3 runs 12 residues. CDR1 is SNHLY and CDR2 is FYNNEI in the germline V gene. Written as DNA, the CDR3 is TGTGCCAGCAGTGAACGGGGTTTGACGCAGTACTTC. Protein product: CASSERGLTQYF. Full variable domain (missing parts from reference TRBV2 and TRBJ2-7): EPEVTQTPSHQVTQMGQEVILRCVPISNHLYFYWYRQILGQKVEFLVSFYNNEISEKSEIFDDQFSVERPDGSNFTLKIRSTKLEDSAMYFCASSERGLTQYFGPGTRLTVT.